This note documents a single T cell receptor (beta chain) sequence. This clonotype was seen a few times. Its antigen remains unidentified. No much larger clone is present one base from it, and per-base qualities are unavailable. Stable Graves' hyperthyroidism was defined as the absence of progression to ophthalmopathy over 18 months of follow-up. The hyperthyroidism patients were between 18 and 65 years old and newly diagnosed, with a disease duration of less than 2 months. Exclusion was applied to patients with uncontrolled infections, other autoimmune diseases, pregnancy or lactation. Diagnoses were based on clinical symptoms, serum thyroxine and TRAb, thyroid ultrasound and orbital computed tomography. PBMCs were isolated from around 10 ml of fresh peripheral blood by Ficoll-Paque density gradient centrifugation. Trizol reagent was used to extract total RNA, and RNA quality was then checked on an Agilent 2100 Bioanalyzer.

The data originate from a study of T cells in Graves' hyperthyroidism and ophthalmopathy (dated by TCRdb to about 2019). Broadly, across the study: Peripheral blood samples were taken at initial diagnosis, before any treatment was given. A discovery cohort of roughly 96 patients, about 44 with Graves' ophthalmopathy and 55 to 60 with stable Graves' hyperthyroidism, was used to find distinguishing TCR V-J signatures. An independent validation cohort of around 19 hyperthyroidism patients and approximately 15 patients who later progressed to ophthalmopathy tested prospective prediction of ophthalmopathy. Thyroid tissue and blood T-cell repertoires from roughly six Graves' hyperthyroidism patients were also compared in the study. After sampling, hyperthyroidism patients received methimazole starting at 30 mg daily, and ophthalmopathy patients received high-dose intravenous methylprednisolone. The paper describes TCR Vbeta CDR3 sequencing of 120 to 150 peripheral blood samples, made up of around 41 ophthalmopathy patients, roughly 80 hyperthyroidism patients and 17 progressor patients. The 90 to 100 discovery patients were randomly split 7:3 into training and test sets. The research as a whole found: Sample size was not statistically predetermined, and investigators were not blinded to group allocation. In validation, the model predicted progression to ophthalmopathy with approximately 69% sensitivity and less than 75% specificity, a median of 6.5 months before onset. Most expanded thyroid clonotypes (frequency above 0.001) were also detected in blood, suggesting blood repertoires may reflect thyroid immune responses. In cross-validation, a model built on a 13 V-J signature told ophthalmopathy apart from stable hyperthyroidism with under 90% sensitivity and 81% to 82% specificity, and in testing the same model reached 80%/75%.

TCR beta CDR3 regions were amplified from RNA transcripts. The TCR CDR3 was subjected to a first round of RT-PCR using the HTBI primer set and the Qiagen OneStep RT-PCR kit. Libraries were constructed in a second round of multiplex PCR, after which size selection and purification were carried out. Sequencing of the libraries was done on an Illumina HiSeq2000 using paired-end 100 bp reads. Under the source paper's analysis protocol: SOAPnuke was used to process the raw data, throwing out any read that contained adapters or uncalled bases, had a mean Phred below 15, or lacked an exact constant-primer or identifier match. High-quality paired reads were merged with COPE v1.2.5, and unique nucleotide sequences were defined as clonotypes. MiTCR v1.1 was used to align clonotypes to the IMGT TRBV, TRBD and TRBJ reference segments. The analysis included only V-J combinations with a frequency above 0.0001, which together covered around 99% of the repertoires. A TCS score was defined as the ratio between F50 (clonal expansion) and ExV (chaos), using BLOSUM62-based TCRdist between CDR3 peptides within each V-J. Welch's t-statistics and random forest reduced several hundred V-J features to 13, which were used in a naive Bayes classifier (R e1071). TCRdb reprocessed the public reads (quality trimming at Q25 with fastp, clone calling with MiXCR) and kept in-frame beta chains. Rows merge per CDR3 protein into single entries with the most common DNA and genes. TCRdb, not the authors, supplied the V and J calls. Present in this sample are roughly 420,000 distinct CDR3 sequences, around a sixth of which were seen just once. Over 12% of the sample goes to the ten largest clones.

The V and J ends are trimmed by 4 bases and 2 bases, leaving 12 bases between them. CDR1 and CDR2 are drawn from the germline V gene: MNHEY, SVGAGI. Its CDR3 holds 14 amino acids, cysteine through phenylalanine. Only the CDR3 DNA is retained, 42 bases long and in frame from the first base. The sample was blood. This TCR derives from a woman aged 18-29 years with Graves' hyperthyroidism. The chain employs TRBV6-5 and TRBJ2-7; the D region possibly corresponds to TRBD2 (5 bases align). CDR3 reads: CASSSLGLTYEQYF. The bases are TGTGCCAGCAGTTCTCTAGGACTCACCTACGAGCAGTACTTC.